This T cell receptor (beta chain) derives from a study of regulatory T cells in long-lasting Graves disease. CDR1 SGHVS and CDR2 FNYEAQ come from the germline V gene. The V segment lost 1 base and the J segment 4 bases; nucleotides outside the gene matches: 4. The CDR3 has 16 residues. There are many counts of this clonotype. Time point meaning: newly diagnosed GD, antithyroid drugs for less than 3 months. PBMCs provided the RNA from which the TCR library was made. HTBI primers from iRepertoire and Arm-PCR of CDR3 regions yielded the TCR beta libraries. In TCRdb, the multiplex PCR reads were re-called with MiXCR into one record per CDR3 protein. The table has a few hundred thousand distinct CDR3 sequences, roughly 17% seen once; the top ten hold around 27%. The same sample was also studied in work on T cells in Graves' hyperthyroidism and ophthalmopathy. As that study records: Carried out on the TCR CDR3, a first-round RT-PCR used the HTBI primer set. Most expanded thyroid clonotypes above 0.001 recurred in blood.

The sequences come from peripheral blood mononuclear cells (PBMCs), collected at new diagnosis, from a patient treated with antithyroid drugs. The clonotype comes from a man between 40 and 49 years old with Graves disease. This chain joins TRBV7-6 and TRBJ2-1; 10 nucleotides agree with TRBD2. This CDR3 reads CASSLVAGGRYNEQFF. The CDR3 DNA is TGTGCCAGCAGCTTAGTAGCGGGGGGACGATACAATGAGCAGTTCTTC.